The 25 T cell receptor beta chains below come from one sample, sequenced in a study of blood T cells in healthy people across ages. A second PCR of about 7 to 11 cycles used a sample-barcoded 5' primer and a J-beta primer mix. TCRdb re-called the 5' RACE reads through MiXCR, storing one row per CDR3 protein. This sample yields some 1.7 million distinct CDR3 sequences, of which approximately 28% are seen a single time; around 7.7% belongs to the top ten. Sequenced input: blood. These receptors were taken from a woman aged 25-40 years in good health.

This sequence joins TRBV28 and TRBJ2-7, with D tentatively TRBD2 (5 bases). V lost 6 bases and J lost 2, with 14 bases in between. Germline V gene lookup returns CDR1 MDHEN and CDR2 SYDVKM. There are 14 residues in the CDR3. CDR3 nucleotide sequence: TGTGCCAGCAGGTCCACGGCGGGCCCCTACGAGCAGTACTTC. Its protein product is CASRSTAGPYEQYF.

The sample holds a few counts of this clonotype. V gene TRBV4-2 combines with J gene TRBJ2-3; D may correspond to TRBD1 or TRBD2 (6 bases each). This CDR3 spans 16 amino acids. Germline loops: CDR1 LGHNA, CDR2 YNFKEQ. Trimming took off 3 bases at V and 2 bases at J, with 15 bases between the two ends. The CDR3 DNA follows: TGTGCCAGCAGCCAGGATCGGGGGCTACACACAGATACGCAGTATTTT. This gives the protein CASSQDRGLHTDTQYF.

The sample holds many counts of this clonotype. V is TRBV29-1 and J is TRBJ2-5; no clear D gene. Germline CDR1 and CDR2: SQVTM and ANQGSEA. Between the trimmed V and J ends, which lost 5 bases and 11 bases, there was a span of 15 bases. This CDR3 has 11 amino acids. The CDR3 protein is CSVRAGEVQYF. In DNA, the CDR3 is TGCAGCGTTAGGGCAGGAGAGGTGCAGTACTTC. Filled out from reference TRBV29-1 and TRBJ2-5, the complete variable domain reads SAVISQKPSRDICQRGTSLTIQCQVDSQVTMMFWYRQQPGQSLTLIATANQGSEATYESGFVIDKFPISRPNLTFSTLTVSNMSPEDSSIYLCSVRAGEVQYFGPGTRLLVL.

The chain couples TRBV2 to TRBJ2-3; D gene unclear. The CDR3 has 14 amino acids. V was cut by 6 bases and J by 1 base, with 11 bases left in between. Per germline, CDR1 SNHLY and CDR2 FYNNEI. Here the CDR3 reads CASRNRGGTDTQYF. CDR3 nucleotide sequence: TGTGCCAGCAGAAACCGAGGCGGCACAGATACGCAGTATTTT. Full variable domain (outside the CDR3, taken from reference TRBV2 and TRBJ2-3): EPEVTQTPSHQVTQMGQEVILRCVPISNHLYFYWYRQILGQKVEFLVSFYNNEISEKSEIFDDQFSVERPDGSNFTLKIRSTKLEDSAMYFCASRNRGGTDTQYFGPGTRLTVL.

V and J are TRBV27 and TRBJ2-7, with TRBD1 matching 7 bases. Germline assignment: CDR1 MNHEY and CDR2 SMNVEV (reference sequence). After removal of 4 bases from V and 3 bases from J, the junction contained 6 bases not matched to a gene. CDR3 size: 14 residues. CDR3 coding DNA: TGTGCCAGCAGTTCCCTGGACAGGTACTACGAGCAGTACTTC. Amino acids: CASSSLDRYYEQYF.

This clonotype was observed once. It may be a read error: a sequence one base away is much more abundant. The genes are TRBV6-5 and TRBJ1-2; D is undetermined. CDR1 is MNHEY and CDR2 is SVGAGI in the germline V gene. Trimming cost V 2 bases and J 4 bases, with 11 bases left between them. The CDR3 length is 14 residues. The CDR3 loop reads CASSYKRESYGYTF. As DNA, the CDR3 is TGTGCCAGCAGTTACAAACGGGAATCCTATGGCTACACCTTC.

This clonotype was recorded at least ten times. The chain combines TRBV20-1 with TRBJ2-7; 7 bases map to TRBD2. This CDR3 is built from 15 residues. J was trimmed by 1 base and V by 5 bases; bases with no gene match: 11. Per germline, CDR1 DFQATT and CDR2 SNEGSKA (reference sequence). The CDR3 DNA sequence: TGCAGTGCTTCCTCCCCAGCGGGAATATCCTACGAGCAGTACTTC. Amino acids: CSASSPAGISYEQYF.

The chain uses TRBV5-5 and TRBJ2-6; tentatively, D is TRBD2 (5 bases). Looked up from germline, CDR1 is SGHKS and CDR2 is YYEKEE (reference sequence). Trimming took off 3 bases at V and 12 bases at J, with 16 bases between the two ends. This CDR3 has 14 amino acids. The CDR3 bases are TGTGCCAGCAGCTGGGAGCCTTCACGGCGCGTCCTGACTTTC. Protein: CASSWEPSRRVLTF.

The V gene is TRBV11-2, the J gene TRBJ2-3, with 11 positions matching TRBD2. The ends lost 5 bases at V and 5 bases at J; junction bases unmatched: 18. CDR3 length equals 19 residues. Germline lookup yields CDR1 SGHAT and CDR2 FQNNGV. The CDR3: CASSPTGTSGGGGEDTQYF. DNA of the CDR3: TGTGCCAGCAGCCCCACCGGGACTAGCGGAGGGGGCGGGGAAGATACGCAGTATTTT.

This clonotype was counted a few times. The V and J genes are TRBV12-3 or TRBV12-4 and TRBJ2-7; D assignment may be TRBD1 or TRBD2 (5 bases each). This CDR3 contains 13 residues. The V gene lost 6 bases and the J gene lost 7 bases, with 16 bases spanning the gap. CDR3 sequence (DNA): TGTGCCAGCAGGGCCAGTGGGGGTCGGGAGCAGTACTTC. Translation gives CASRASGGREQYF.

This chain links TRBV20-1 with TRBJ2-1; 11 bases align to TRBD2. The J call is uncertain, as TRBJ2-7 better fits the DNA end. The CDR3 spans 13 residues. From germline, CDR1 is DFQATT and CDR2 SNEGSKA (reference sequence). The CDR3 region is CSPRTSGYNEQYF. DNA for the CDR3: TGCAGTCCGAGGACTAGCGGGTACAATGAGCAGTACTTC.

The sample holds many counts of this clonotype. J is TRBJ2-7 and V is TRBV5-1; 8 bases fit TRBD2. Germline V CDR1 and CDR2: SGHRS, YFSETQ. J gave up 1 base and V 4 bases, and 4 bases lay outside the gene matches. CDR3 size: 14 residues. CDR3 loop: CASSARGGSYEQYF. Here the CDR3 DNA reads TGCGCCAGCAGCGCCCGGGGGGGTTCCTACGAGCAGTACTTC.

The rearrangement joins TRBV28 to TRBJ1-2, with D perhaps matching TRBD1 (5 bases). Per the germline V gene, CDR1 is MDHEN and CDR2 is SYDVKM. The germline V and J ends were trimmed by 5 bases and 4 bases, with 11 bases remaining between them. CDR3 length equals 13 residues. The CDR3 DNA reads as TGTGCCAGCAGTCTCGGGACCATCTATGGCTACACCTTC. It yields the protein CASSLGTIYGYTF.

The chain has TRBV2 and TRBJ2-7; 10 bases align to TRBD2. Losses at the gene ends were 6 bases for V and 2 bases for J; bases not matched to a gene: 4. The CDR3 contains 14 residues. The germline gives CDR1 SNHLY, CDR2 FYNNEI. CDR3 loop: CASRLAGEPYEQYF. The CDR3 DNA is TGTGCCAGCAGGCTAGCGGGGGAACCCTACGAGCAGTACTTC.

Comment on this clonotype: A much larger clone is a single base away; this may be a read error. The rearrangement joins TRBV6-5 to TRBJ2-7, with TRBD1 as a possible D gene (6 bases). CDR1 and CDR2 (germline): MNHEY, SVGAGI. This CDR3 region has 16 residues. The CDR3 spells CAGSYVERRGHYEQYF. CDR3 in DNA: TGTGCCGGCAGTTATGTAGAGCGAAGGGGACATTACGAGCAGTACTTC.

This chain joins TRBV7-9 and TRBJ2-1; no clear D. Germline CDR1 SEHNR, CDR2 FQNEAQ (reference sequence). Trimming shortened V by 2 bases and J by 12 bases, and 8 bases separated the two germline ends. The CDR3 is made up of 11 amino acids. CDR3 DNA sequence: TGTGCCAGCAGCTTACAATGGCGGCAGTTCTTC. This sequence encodes CASSLQWRQFF. Complete variable domain (other parts from reference TRBV7-9 and TRBJ2-1): DTGVSQNPRHKITKRGQNVTFRCDPISEHNRLYWYRQTLGQGPEFLTYFQNEAQLEKSRLLSDRFSAERPKGSFSTLEIQRTEQGDSAMYLCASSLQWRQFFGPGTRLTVL.

This clonotype was seen only a few times. The genes are TRBV6-2 or TRBV6-3 and TRBJ2-7; a possible D gene is TRBD2 (6 bases). Trimming cost V 6 bases and J 2 bases, with 14 bases left between them. In germline, CDR1 is MNHEY, CDR2 SVGEGT. The length of the CDR3 is 14 residues. CDR3 sequence reads: CASRAAGPTYEQYF. Here the CDR3 DNA reads TGTGCCAGCAGGGCTGCGGGACCTACCTACGAGCAGTACTTC.

The chain couples TRBV12-5 to TRBJ2-1; TRBD2 matches at 10 bases. Losses at the gene ends were 5 bases for V and 7 bases for J; bases not matched to a gene: 8. CDR3 length equals 15 residues. Germline-derived CDR1 and CDR2 are LGHNT and FRNRAP. The CDR3 sequence is CASGQAGGWGNEQFF. The DNA for the CDR3 is TGTGCTAGTGGTCAAGCGGGAGGGTGGGGGAATGAGCAGTTCTTC.

CDR3 sequence: CAISESRDSQYEQYF. The CDR3 bases are TGTGCCATCAGTGAGTCTAGGGACAGCCAGTACGAGCAGTACTTC. The chain couples TRBV10-3 to TRBJ2-7; TRBD1 agrees at 7 bases. There are 15 residues in the CDR3. Germline values: CDR1 ENHRY, CDR2 SYGVKD. V lost 0 bases to trimming and J lost 4 bases; unmatched junction nucleotides: 6.

This chain connects TRBV6-6 to TRBJ1-1; no clear D gene. CDR3 length: 13 residues. The germline V gene encodes CDR1 MNHNY and CDR2 SVGAGI (reference sequence). The V end lost 5 bases, the J end lost 12 bases, and 19 bases lay between the germline ends. In DNA, the CDR3 is TGTGCCAGCAGTCCCTGGTCCCGGCAGCGGACTTTCTTT. Protein product: CASSPWSRQRTFF.

This clonotype was observed a handful of times. The rearrangement uses TRBV12-3 or TRBV12-4 and TRBJ1-4; 11 bases line up with TRBD1. This CDR3 contains 14 residues. Trimming took 5 bases from V and 7 from J; bases not matched to a gene: 3. The CDR3 bases are TGTGCCAGCAGTCGCGGGACAGGGGGTGAAAAACTGTTTTTT. As protein: CASSRGTGGEKLFF.

The chain uses TRBV27 and TRBJ1-5; weak D call: TRBD1 (6 bases). The CDR3 extends over 15 amino acids. Germline V lookup: CDR1 MNHEY, CDR2 SMNVEV (reference sequence). The V end lost 5 bases, the J end lost 9 bases, and 20 bases lay between the germline ends. The CDR3 DNA reads as TGTGCCAGCAGTATAAACCGGGACACCCGCTCGCCCCAGCATTTT. This sequence encodes CASSINRDTRSPQHF.

The chain joins TRBV30 to TRBJ1-5; maybe TRBD1 (5 bases). Germline V gene lookup returns CDR1 GTSNPN and CDR2 SVGIG (reference sequence). V lost 0 bases and J 6 bases, leaving 12 bases between the germline ends. The CDR3 is 14 residues long. CDR3 loop: CAWSVTGSGQPQHF. For the CDR3, the DNA is TGTGCCTGGAGTGTTACAGGATCCGGTCAGCCCCAGCATTTT. Drawing the rest from reference TRBV30 and TRBJ1-5, the complete variable domain is SQTIHQWPATLVQPVGSPLSLECTVEGTSNPNLYWYRQAAGRGLQLLFYSVGIGQISSEVPQNLSASRPQDRQFILSSKKLLLSDSGFYLCAWSVTGSGQPQHFGDGTRLSIL.

The chain has TRBV4-1 and TRBJ2-3, with a weak D call TRBD2 (5 bases). V lost 3 bases, J lost 5 bases, and 15 bases lay in between. CDR1 and CDR2 from the germline V gene are MGHRA and YSYEKL. This CDR3 has 15 amino acids. Written as DNA, the CDR3 is TGCGCCAGCAGCCAGGCCGAACTGGCGGGAGATACGCAGTATTTT. As protein: CASSQAELAGDTQYF.

This clonotype was seen at least ten times. The chain links TRBV4-3 to TRBJ2-7, with 8 bases identical to TRBD1. The CDR3 is 17 amino acids. With 0 bases clipped from V and 5 bases from J, the junction kept 12 bases outside the gene matches. In germline, CDR1 is LGHNA, CDR2 YSLEER. The CDR3, as DNA: TGCGCCAGCAGCCAAGACCAACCCGGGACAGGTCGCCACGAGCAGTACTTC. This codes for CASSQDQPGTGRHEQYF.